The sequence of this T cell receptor (beta chain) was determined in a study of cytomegalovirus exposure and HLA in healthy donors. About this clone itself: What it binds is not known.

Vbeta (60) and Jbeta (13) primers were used in the PCR. Only in-frame clones appear in the TCRdb table, and some are missing; sequencing was by immunoSEQ multiplex PCR. The sample has around 200,000 clones; under 80% are singletons. V trimming: 6 bases; J trimming: 4 bases; junction bases outside the gene matches: 9. Germline CDR1 reads LGHNT; CDR2 reads FRNRAP. The CDR3 is 15 amino acids. Study results and caveats: A missense variant in DCLRE1C was later tied to TCR beta V- and J-gene trimming.

The sample comprised PBMCs. The chain employs TRBV12-5 and TRBJ2-7, with 10 bases lining up with TRBD1. The sequence was collected from a girl aged 2-10 years in good health and CMV-seronegative. The CDR3 DNA reads TGTGCTAGTGGGGTTAGGAGACAGGGGGCTTACGAGCAGTACTTC. It codes for CASGVRRQGAYEQYF.